A selection of T cell receptor beta chains follows, all from one sample in a study of tumor-infiltrating lymphocytes in localized non-small cell lung cancer. Only in-frame clones appear in the TCRdb table, and some are missing; sequencing was by immunoSEQ multiplex PCR. The table includes about 14,000 clones, about 63% detected once. Material for sequencing was lung tumor tissue. The receptors were gathered from a human donor with non-small cell lung cancer. Each CDR3 is given with its conserved first and last residue. Clone size, where shown, is once, few, many, or a class for clones that have expanded.

CDR3aa,j_gene,abundance,v_gene
CASSQGGLLSNQPQHF,TRBJ1-5,once,TRBV4-1
CASSPAGVAGYNEQFF,TRBJ2-1,-,TRBV14
CASSLKGTVNYEQYF,TRBJ2-7,-,TRBV6-5
CASSEAGGGTKNIQYF,TRBJ2-4,-,TRBV6-1
CASSSPGLAGREQFF,TRBJ2-1,few,TRBV7-9
CASSKRGRSSYEQYF,TRBJ2-7,-,TRBV21-1
CASSITSGTGTPVF,TRBJ2-7,-,TRBV5-1
CASSTQTGYYEQYF,TRBJ2-7,few,TRBV7-2
CASTLGTNQPQHF,TRBJ1-5,-,TRBV6-1
CATSSRVTGSPLHF,TRBJ1-6,-,TRBV15
CASSQVSGGQGAYEQYF,TRBJ2-7,-,TRBV4-2
CASSIGAAGVADTQYF,TRBJ2-3,-,TRBV19
CASSPWGQEPGQEEKLFF,TRBJ1-4,-,TRBV18
CASSVPGTGPSVSQETQYF,TRBJ2-5,-,TRBV19
CASSPRSSGMSSYNEQFF,TRBJ2-1,-,TRBV5-1
CASSLGAGGPYNEQFF,TRBJ2-1,-,TRBV7-8
CASSLRNSENTIYF,TRBJ1-3,-,TRBV7-9
CASTRDRAYEQYF,TRBJ2-7,-,TRBV6-1
CASSLLTGGPKETQYF,TRBJ2-5,-,TRBV5-1
CASTLNGQTEAFF,TRBJ1-1,-,TRBV6-1
CSVASGSGNTIYF,TRBJ1-3,medium-sized,TRBV29-1
CASSLVVRKETQYF,TRBJ2-5,-,TRBV5-7
CASGAGANTGELFF,TRBJ2-2,-,TRBV10-1
CASSSGGWTQYF,TRBJ2-5,few,TRBV2
CASSLGTSGLDTQYF,TRBJ2-3,-,TRBV14
CASRGDSLNTEAFF,TRBJ1-1,-,TRBV11-2
CASSSQGDQPQHF,TRBJ1-5,few,TRBV18
CASSVTTEGTGELFF,TRBJ2-2,-,TRBV9
CASSQAVGGQPQHF,TRBJ1-5,-,TRBV4-3
CASSPTSGPRDNEQFF,TRBJ2-1,-,TRBV13
CASSRGTRTEAFF,TRBJ1-1,-,TRBV5-6
CASSFAGEGEQFF,TRBJ2-1,few,TRBV6-4
CAWSVPVATGANVLTF,TRBJ2-6,-,TRBV30
CASSLSGLGAEKLFF,TRBJ1-4,-,TRBV7-2
CASSYSAKAMQPQHF,TRBJ1-5,few,TRBV6-5
CASRITRAKNIQYF,TRBJ2-4,-,TRBV2
CASSYSVTSNEQFF,TRBJ2-1,-,TRBV6-5
CASSQGTGGSYEQYF,TRBJ2-7,-,TRBV4-1
CASSATTGQRGNTIYF,TRBJ1-3,once,TRBV5-1
CASSSLDFYTGQEYEQYF,TRBJ2-7,-,TRBV18
CATSGWGGQETQYF,TRBJ2-5,-,TRBV15
CASSYSPNQGYNEQFF,TRBJ2-1,-,TRBV6-6
CASSLAQGARYEQYF,TRBJ2-7,medium-sized,TRBV7-9
CASSLQGSSGNTIYF,TRBJ1-3,few,TRBV5-1
CASSPGGGAYEQYF,TRBJ2-7,few,TRBV18
CASSLYETQYF,TRBJ2-5,once,TRBV7-9
CASSGDRNQPQHF,TRBJ1-5,few,TRBV10-2
CASSLGESGRNEQFF,TRBJ2-1,-,TRBV7-9
CSVLLGGETQYF,TRBJ2-5,-,TRBV29-1
CSVHGQGAGDTQYF,TRBJ2-3,-,TRBV29-1
CASNYRGGNEQFF,TRBJ2-1,once,TRBV5-1
CASRSNRLGGETQYF,TRBJ2-5,once,TRBV5-1
CASSRPTGELFF,TRBJ2-2,-,TRBV28
CASSLMTGSTEAFF,TRBJ1-1,once,TRBV11-2
CAINADGGGTGELFF,TRBJ2-2,medium-sized,TRBV10-3